The rows below give T cell receptor beta chains drawn from one sample of a study of shared clonotypes between healthy human individuals. Profiling relied on immunoSEQ multiplex PCR, and the TCRdb table lists in-frame clones only, not all of them. The sample shows some 1 million clones, around 74% of them seen only once. The sample comprised memory CD4+ T cells sorted from blood. These receptors all stem from a man aged 18 to 30 in good health. The CDR3 runs from the conserved cysteine through the conserved F or W. D genes are given only for firm matches. Size values are once, few and many counts, or a class for expanded clones, and some rows have none.

TRBJ2-5 - TRBV19 - CASSSLGANQETQYF TGTGCCAGTAGTTCTTTAGGGGCCAATCAAGAGACCCAGTACTTC
TRBJ2-5 - TRBV5-1 - CASSLSGPETQYF TGCGCCAGCAGCTTGTCCGGGCCCGAGACCCAGTACTTC
TRBJ1-2 TRBD1 TRBV27 - CASSSTGGFIYGYTF TGTGCCAGCAGTTCGACAGGGGGCTTCATCTATGGCTACACCTTC
TRBJ2-1 TRBD2 TRBV5-4 - CASSPGGAPEQFF TGTGCCAGCAGCCCCGGGGGGGCCCCTGAGCAGTTCTTC
TRBJ2-7 - TRBV28 once CASSLSRSGRRDEQYF TGTGCCAGCAGTTTATCCCGGTCGGGGCGACGTGACGAGCAGTACTTC
TRBJ2-6 - TRBV19 - CASSSGDSGANVLTF TGTGCCAGTAGTTCAGGGGATTCTGGGGCCAACGTCCTGACTTTC
TRBJ1-4 - TRBV19 - CASSILGNSNEKLFF TGTGCCAGTAGTATACTCGGGAATTCAAATGAAAAACTGTTTTTT
TRBJ1-1 TRBD1 TRBV19 few CASRDRNTEAFF TGTGCCAGCCGGGACAGGAACACTGAAGCTTTCTTT
TRBJ1-1 - TRBV30 - CAWRSGSLRAFF TGTGCCTGGAGGAGTGGCTCTTTGCGAGCTTTCTTT
TRBJ1-6 TRBD1 TRBV5-1 - CASSADRAYNSPLHF TGCGCCAGCAGCGCGGACAGGGCCTATAATTCACCCCTCCACTTT
TRBJ1-2 TRBD1 TRBV19 few CASSKRTGGANYGYTF TGTGCCAGTAGTAAGCGGACAGGGGGAGCTAACTATGGCTACACCTTC
TRBJ2-3 - TRBV5-1 - CASSLALSTDTQYF TGCGCCAGCAGCTTGGCCCTGAGCACAGATACGCAGTATTTT
TRBJ2-7 - TRBV7-9 - CASSRGVEQYF TGTGCCAGCAGCAGAGGGGTCGAGCAGTACTTC
TRBJ2-7 - TRBV7-2 - CASSLIREQYF TGTGCCAGCAGCCTTATTCGCGAGCAGTACTTC
TRBJ2-2 TRBD2 TRBV5-6 - CASSSPGLAVNTGELFF TGTGCCAGCAGCTCCCCCGGACTAGCGGTAAACACCGGGGAGCTGTTTTTT
TRBJ1-1 - TRBV11-2 few CASSLVAGVHNTEAFF TGTGCCAGCAGCTTAGTGGCAGGGGTACACAACACTGAAGCTTTCTTT
TRBJ1-1 - TRBV28 - CASSLIARGTEAFF TGTGCCAGCAGTCTGATCGCCCGTGGGACTGAAGCTTTCTTT
TRBJ1-4 - TRBV9 - CASSVSGRGDEKLFF TGTGCCAGCAGCGTTTCAGGAAGGGGAGATGAAAAACTGTTTTTT
TRBJ2-5 TRBD1 TRBV30 - CAWSALGQGAISSGETQYF TGTGCCTGGAGCGCTCTCGGACAGGGGGCGATCTCCTCAGGAGAGACCCAGTACTTC
TRBJ2-1 TRBD2 TRBV6-5 - CASRKGTSGIREQFF TGTGCCAGCAGGAAAGGGACTAGCGGGATAAGGGAGCAGTTCTTC
TRBJ2-5 - TRBV6-5 - CASSYLGRAGETQYF TGTGCCAGCAGTTATCTCGGACGGGCCGGAGAGACCCAGTACTTC
TRBJ2-7 TRBD1 TRBV19 - CASSSPGQGTYEQYF TGTGCCAGTAGTTCCCCGGGACAGGGGACCTACGAGCAGTACTTC
TRBJ2-5 TRBD2 TRBV7-2 - CASSLVGTSAQETQYF TGTGCCAGCAGCTTAGTGGGGACTAGCGCCCAAGAGACCCAGTACTTC
TRBJ2-7 TRBD2 TRBV9 - CASSVGASGSYEQYF TGTGCCAGCAGCGTAGGGGCTAGCGGATCCTACGAGCAGTACTTC
TRBJ2-7 TRBD1 TRBV27 - CASSLLGTGDSNEQYF TGTGCCAGCAGTTTATTAGGGACAGGGGATAGCAACGAGCAGTACTTC
TRBJ1-5 - TRBV30 few CAWSGGIGNQPQHF TGTGCCTGGAGCGGGGGCATTGGCAATCAGCCCCAGCATTTT
TRBJ1-2 TRBD1 TRBV19 - CASSMDRIYGYTF TGTGCCAGTAGTATGGACAGGATCTATGGCTACACCTTC
TRBJ1-1 - TRBV5-1 - CASSDIRGGTEAFF TGCGCCAGCAGCGATATTAGGGGTGGGACTGAAGCTTTCTTT
TRBJ2-4 - TRBV2 few CASLAEGAKNIQYF TGTGCCAGTTTAGCGGAAGGGGCCAAAAACATTCAGTACTTC
TRBJ2-7 - TRBV7-8 few CASSHGSARAEQYF TGTGCCAGCAGTCACGGGAGCGCGAGGGCCGAGCAGTACTTC
TRBJ2-3 TRBD2 TRBV29-1 - CSVPPRGGAVDTQYF TGCAGCGTCCCTCCCCGCGGGGGGGCGGTAGATACGCAGTATTTT
TRBJ1-1 - TRBV7-9 - CASSLGEGSNEAFF TGTGCCAGCAGCTTAGGGGAGGGAAGTAATGAAGCTTTCTTT
TRBJ2-3 - TRBV5-1 - CASSYPHTDTQYF TGCGCCAGCAGCTACCCCCACACAGATACGCAGTATTTT
TRBJ1-2 - TRBV5-1 - CASSLGPSNYGYTF TGCGCCAGCAGCCTCGGACCGAGTAACTATGGCTACACCTTC
TRBJ1-2 - TRBV10-3 - CASSEIGYGYTF TGTGCCAGCAGTGAAATCGGATATGGCTACACCTTC
TRBJ2-2 - TRBV18 few CASSPPSGPGELFF TGTGCCAGCTCACCACCGTCAGGGCCCGGGGAGCTGTTTTTT
TRBJ2-3 TRBD2 TRBV2 once CASSSMTSGGTDTQYF TGTGCCAGCAGCTCAATGACTAGCGGGGGCACAGATACGCAGTATTTT
TRBJ2-7 - TRBV11-2 - CASSSRGDGDEQYF TGTGCCAGCAGCTCCCGGGGCGACGGGGACGAGCAGTACTTC
TRBJ2-1 TRBD2 TRBV9 few CASSVGLTYNEQFF TGTGCCAGCAGCGTGGGACTAACCTACAATGAGCAGTTCTTC
TRBJ1-3 - TRBV15 - CATSRDRSTYSGNTIYF TGTGCCACCAGCAGAGATCGTAGTACCTACTCTGGAAACACCATATATTTT
TRBJ1-1 TRBD1 TRBV7-8 - CASSTNTGTGAFF TGTGCCAGCAGTACAAATACCGGGACAGGGGCTTTCTTT
TRBJ2-1 - TRBV13 - CASSVDRSDEQFF TGTGCCAGCAGCGTTGACCGATCGGATGAGCAGTTCTTC